Listed below are T cell receptor beta chains from one sample, sequenced in a study of Graves' ophthalmopathy and Graves' hyperthyroidism. MiXCR, run by TCRdb on the multiplex PCR reads, gives a single entry per CDR3 protein. The table shows about 590,000 distinct CDR3 sequences, with 35% to 40% occurring only once. The sequencing sample was made of peripheral blood or thyroid tissue (not recorded which). These receptor sequences come from an adult man with Graves' hyperthyroidism. Each CDR3 is given with its conserved first and last residue. Fields, in order: J gene, clone size, D gene, V gene, CDR3 DNA, CDR3 protein. A D gene is named only where the DNA matches it firmly. Rows may omit the clone size; those that give it use once, few, many or a size class.

J gene: TRBJ2-7
clone size: many
D gene: TRBD2
V gene: TRBV12-3/TRBV12-4
CDR3 DNA: TGTGCCAGCAGTCGCGGACTAGCGGGAGGGGCGTACGAGCAGTACTTC
CDR3 protein: CASSRGLAGGAYEQYF

J gene: TRBJ1-3
clone size: many
D gene: NA
V gene: TRBV29-1
CDR3 DNA: TGCAGCGTGGCTGGTCGCTTTGGAAACACCATATATTTT
CDR3 protein: CSVAGRFGNTIYF

J gene: TRBJ1-6
clone size: once
D gene: NA
V gene: TRBV7-8
CDR3 DNA: TGTGCCAGCAGCGCCAGGACTAGCGGGGGGGCGGAATCACCCCTCCACTTT
CDR3 protein: CASSARTSGGAESPLHF

J gene: TRBJ2-7
clone size: many
D gene: TRBD2
V gene: TRBV7-2
CDR3 DNA: TGTGCCAGCAGCTTAGCGCTTCTAGCGGGAGGGTTCGACGAGCAGTACTTC
CDR3 protein: CASSLALLAGGFDEQYF

J gene: TRBJ1-6
clone size: many
D gene: NA
V gene: TRBV20-1
CDR3 DNA: TGCAGTGCTAGAAAGTTTGGCGGCGCAACGAATTCACCCCTCCACTTT
CDR3 protein: CSARKFGGATNSPLHF

J gene: TRBJ2-7
clone size: NA
D gene: TRBD2
V gene: TRBV7-9
CDR3 DNA: TGTGCCAGCAGCTTAGTGGGACTAGCGAACGAGCAGTACTTC
CDR3 protein: CASSLVGLANEQYF

J gene: TRBJ1-4
clone size: many
D gene: TRBD1
V gene: TRBV10-1
CDR3 DNA: TGCGCCAGCAGTGAGTCTCGGACAGGGCGTGAAAAACTGTTTTTT
CDR3 protein: CASSESRTGREKLFF

J gene: TRBJ1-1
clone size: few
D gene: NA
V gene: TRBV12-3/TRBV12-4
CDR3 DNA: TGTGCCAGCAGTCTAGACTGGAGCACTGAAGCTTTCTTT
CDR3 protein: CASSLDWSTEAFF

J gene: TRBJ2-7
clone size: NA
D gene: NA
V gene: TRBV2
CDR3 DNA: TGTGCCAGCAGCAAGACTAGACACGCCTCCTACGAGCAGTACTTC
CDR3 protein: CASSKTRHASYEQYF

J gene: TRBJ1-1
clone size: many
D gene: TRBD1
V gene: TRBV25-1
CDR3 DNA: TGTGCCAGCAGTGCTTCAGGGGGGCACACTGAAGCTTTCTTT
CDR3 protein: CASSASGGHTEAFF

J gene: TRBJ1-5
clone size: NA
D gene: NA
V gene: TRBV4-2
CDR3 DNA: TGTGCCAGCAGCCAAGAGGAAGGACAGCCCCAGCATTTT
CDR3 protein: CASSQEEGQPQHF

J gene: TRBJ2-3
clone size: NA
D gene: TRBD1
V gene: TRBV24-1
CDR3 DNA: TGTGCCACCTCGTCGGGTTGGGGCAGGGGGCCAGATACGCAGTATTTT
CDR3 protein: CATSSGWGRGPDTQYF

J gene: TRBJ2-2
clone size: NA
D gene: TRBD1
V gene: TRBV20-1
CDR3 DNA: TGCAGTGCTAGAGATTCCGGGCAGGGGGCGGGCACCGGGAAGCTGTTTTTT
CDR3 protein: CSARDSGQGAGTGKLFF

J gene: TRBJ2-1
clone size: NA
D gene: TRBD2
V gene: TRBV7-2
CDR3 DNA: TGTGCCAGCAGCCCTCGACTAGCGGGGGGGTACAATGAGCAGTTCTTC
CDR3 protein: CASSPRLAGGYNEQFF

J gene: TRBJ1-5
clone size: NA
D gene: NA
V gene: TRBV27
CDR3 DNA: TGTGCCAGCAGTTTATATTCGGGGATTAACAATCAGCCCCAGCATTTT
CDR3 protein: CASSLYSGINNQPQHF

J gene: TRBJ2-1
clone size: NA
D gene: NA
V gene: TRBV7-9
CDR3 DNA: TGTGCCAGCAGCTACGAGGGATTTGGTACGCAGTTCTTC
CDR3 protein: CASSYEGFGTQFF

J gene: TRBJ1-5
clone size: NA
D gene: NA
V gene: TRBV24-1
CDR3 DNA: TGTGCCACCAGTGAGGGGTGGAATCAGCCCCAGCATTTT
CDR3 protein: CATSEGWNQPQHF

J gene: TRBJ1-3
clone size: once
D gene: TRBD1
V gene: TRBV10-3
CDR3 DNA: TGTGCCAGCAGAAGACAGGGGACTGGAAACACCATATATTTT
CDR3 protein: CASRRQGTGNTIYF

J gene: TRBJ2-2
clone size: NA
D gene: TRBD2
V gene: TRBV29-1
CDR3 DNA: TGCAGCCAAATACTAGCGGTTCAGACCGGGGAGCTGTTTTTT
CDR3 protein: CSQILAVQTGELFF

J gene: TRBJ2-2
clone size: many
D gene: TRBD2
V gene: TRBV20-1
CDR3 DNA: TGCAGTGCTAGCGCTCCGGGACTAGCTAACACCAGGGAGCTGTTTTTT
CDR3 protein: CSASAPGLANTRELFF

J gene: TRBJ2-5
clone size: NA
D gene: NA
V gene: TRBV6-1
CDR3 DNA: TGTGCCAGCAGTGACAACCGGAGGACCCAGTACTTC
CDR3 protein: CASSDNRRTQYF

J gene: TRBJ2-6
clone size: NA
D gene: NA
V gene: TRBV28
CDR3 DNA: TGTGCCAGCACTAAGGGGGGCTCTGGGGACAACGTCCTGACTTTC
CDR3 protein: CASTKGGSGDNVLTF

J gene: TRBJ1-6
clone size: many
D gene: NA
V gene: TRBV25-1
CDR3 DNA: TGTGCCAGCGGTAGGGGACTACATAATTCACCCCTCCACTTT
CDR3 protein: CASGRGLHNSPLHF

J gene: TRBJ1-2
clone size: many
D gene: NA
V gene: TRBV2
CDR3 DNA: TGTGCCAGCAGTGTTGTCGGTATGGGCTATGGCTACACCTTC
CDR3 protein: CASSVVGMGYGYTF

J gene: TRBJ2-7
clone size: NA
D gene: TRBD2
V gene: TRBV2
CDR3 DNA: TGTGCCAGCAGTCAAGAGACTGGGGCGGAGAGCGGGGTCGAGGAGCAGTACTTC
CDR3 protein: CASSQETGAESGVEEQYF

J gene: TRBJ1-4
clone size: many
D gene: NA
V gene: TRBV2
CDR3 DNA: TGTGCCAGCAGCCGGACCCGGGAACTGTTTTTT
CDR3 protein: CASSRTRELFF

J gene: TRBJ1-2
clone size: many
D gene: TRBD1
V gene: TRBV7-8
CDR3 DNA: TGTGCCAGCAGCTTTGGGACAGGGGGCATCTATGGCTACACCTTC
CDR3 protein: CASSFGTGGIYGYTF

J gene: TRBJ2-5
clone size: NA
D gene: NA
V gene: TRBV2
CDR3 DNA: TGTGCTAGTCGACGTAGCCAAGAGACCCAGTACTTC
CDR3 protein: CASRRSQETQYF

J gene: TRBJ1-1
clone size: many
D gene: TRBD1
V gene: TRBV7-9
CDR3 DNA: TGTGCCAGCAGCTGGGACAGGGGCCTTGAAGCTTTCTTT
CDR3 protein: CASSWDRGLEAFF

J gene: TRBJ1-1
clone size: many
D gene: TRBD1
V gene: TRBV12-3/TRBV12-4
CDR3 DNA: TGTGCCAGCAGTTCAGGGGGGGCCACTGAAGCTTTCTTT
CDR3 protein: CASSSGGATEAFF

J gene: TRBJ2-2
clone size: many
D gene: TRBD2
V gene: TRBV12-3/TRBV12-4
CDR3 DNA: TGTGCCAGCAGTTTAGTAGCGGGGGCAAACACCGGGGAGCTGTTTTTT
CDR3 protein: CASSLVAGANTGELFF

J gene: TRBJ2-1
clone size: NA
D gene: TRBD1
V gene: TRBV2
CDR3 DNA: TGTGCCAGCAGTGAAGTACAGGACAGGGGGTTCAATGAGCAGTTCTTC
CDR3 protein: CASSEVQDRGFNEQFF

J gene: TRBJ1-6
clone size: many
D gene: NA
V gene: TRBV10-3
CDR3 DNA: TGTGCCAGCAGGACAATGTCGAATTCACCCCTCCACTTT
CDR3 protein: CASRTMSNSPLHF

J gene: TRBJ2-7
clone size: many
D gene: NA
V gene: TRBV3-1
CDR3 DNA: TGTGCCAGCAGCCAAGACGGTAGCTACGAGCAGTACTTC
CDR3 protein: CASSQDGSYEQYF

J gene: TRBJ1-5
clone size: NA
D gene: NA
V gene: TRBV19
CDR3 DNA: TGTGCCAGTAGACCCCTTTCCACAGCTAGCAATCAGCCCCAGCATTTT
CDR3 protein: CASRPLSTASNQPQHF

J gene: TRBJ2-6
clone size: NA
D gene: TRBD2
V gene: TRBV19
CDR3 DNA: TGTGCCAGTACTTCACGGACTAGCGGGGTCTACTCTGGGGCCAACGTCCTGACTTTC
CDR3 protein: CASTSRTSGVYSGANVLTF

J gene: TRBJ2-2
clone size: few
D gene: NA
V gene: TRBV2
CDR3 DNA: TGTGCCAGCAGTTACATCAGGACAACGAACACCGGGGAGCTGTTTTTT
CDR3 protein: CASSYIRTTNTGELFF

J gene: TRBJ2-7
clone size: many
D gene: TRBD2
V gene: TRBV12-3/TRBV12-4
CDR3 DNA: TGTGCCAGCAGGATCGGGACTAGCGGGAGCCACGAGCAGTACTTC
CDR3 protein: CASRIGTSGSHEQYF

J gene: TRBJ1-3
clone size: many
D gene: NA
V gene: TRBV9
CDR3 DNA: TGTGCCAGCAGCCCTCGTAACCCACAAATACCTGGAAACACCATATATTTT
CDR3 protein: CASSPRNPQIPGNTIYF

J gene: TRBJ2-1
clone size: few
D gene: NA
V gene: TRBV24-1
CDR3 DNA: TGTGCCACCAGTGATCGTGGGGGAGAGGGTCGAGAGCAGTTCTTC
CDR3 protein: CATSDRGGEGREQFF

J gene: TRBJ2-7
clone size: NA
D gene: TRBD2
V gene: TRBV5-1
CDR3 DNA: TGCGCCAGCAGCTTGGGGACTAGCGGGTACTGGGCGGGGCAGTACTTC
CDR3 protein: CASSLGTSGYWAGQYF

J gene: TRBJ1-2
clone size: NA
D gene: NA
V gene: TRBV15
CDR3 DNA: TGTGCCACCAGCAGCTTAGGAGGGCTCGATGGCTACACCTTC
CDR3 protein: CATSSLGGLDGYTF

J gene: TRBJ1-1
clone size: NA
D gene: NA
V gene: TRBV6-5
CDR3 DNA: TGTGCCAGCTCCCACTGGGGGCAGGGTCGGAACACTGAAGCTTTCTTT
CDR3 protein: CASSHWGQGRNTEAFF

J gene: TRBJ1-5
clone size: many
D gene: NA
V gene: TRBV7-2
CDR3 DNA: TGTGCCAGCAGCTTGGTCCTCAATCAGCCCCAGCATTTT
CDR3 protein: CASSLVLNQPQHF

J gene: TRBJ1-2
clone size: many
D gene: NA
V gene: TRBV5-1
CDR3 DNA: TGCGCCAGCAGCCTAGGACAGACGATTATGTCCGCGGATGGCTACACCTTC
CDR3 protein: CASSLGQTIMSADGYTF

J gene: TRBJ1-5
clone size: NA
D gene: NA
V gene: TRBV29-1
CDR3 DNA: TGCAGCGTTGCGGGAGGGGTTATCTACGAGCATTTT
CDR3 protein: CSVAGGVIYEHF

J gene: TRBJ1-2
clone size: NA
D gene: NA
V gene: TRBV5-1
CDR3 DNA: TGCGCCAGCAGCTTCGCCGGGAGCCTAGGTGTCTATGGCTACACCTTC
CDR3 protein: CASSFAGSLGVYGYTF

J gene: TRBJ2-7
clone size: few
D gene: TRBD1
V gene: TRBV19
CDR3 DNA: TGTGCCAGTAGTACCGACAGGGTTCGCGAGCAGTACTTC
CDR3 protein: CASSTDRVREQYF